The next 12 T cell receptor beta chains were all read from a single sample in a study of Graves' ophthalmopathy and Graves' hyperthyroidism. The sequenced template was RNA, covering the TCR beta CDR3 region. HTBI-primed first-round RT-PCR preceded second-round multiplex PCR. TCRdb re-called the multiplex PCR reads through MiXCR, storing one row per CDR3 protein. This sample yields 200,000 to 300,000 distinct CDR3 sequences, of which 40% to 50% are seen a single time; around 47% belongs to the top ten. Sample: peripheral blood. Source of these receptors: an adult man with Graves' ophthalmopathy.

The genes are TRBV20-1 and TRBJ1-2; D may be TRBD1 (5 bases). The V gene's germline CDR1 is DFQATT and CDR2 SNEGSKA (reference sequence). CDR3 size: 13 residues. The ends were cut back, 3 bases at V and 6 bases at J, with 14 bases in the middle. The CDR3 is CSASPRADHGYTF. CDR3 sequence (DNA): TGCAGTGCTAGTCCCAGGGCTGACCATGGCTACACCTTC.

This clonotype was seen at least ten times. The chain has TRBV19 and TRBJ1-2; 8 bases align to TRBD1. The V segment lost 6 bases and the J segment 7 bases; nucleotides outside the gene matches: 7. Germline-derived CDR1 and CDR2 are LNHDA and SQIVND (reference sequence). This CDR3 is built from 13 residues. The CDR3 bases are TGTGCCAGTAGCCAAGGACAGGGAATTGGCTACACCTTC. Translated: CASSQGQGIGYTF.

The chain combines TRBV7-3 with TRBJ1-1, with TRBD1 as a possible D gene (5 bases). Trimming pared 2 bases from V and 10 bases from J, leaving 11 bases between. The CDR3 extends over 12 amino acids. Germline V lookup: CDR1 SGHTA, CDR2 FQGTGA. CDR3 sequence: CASSLSGGRAFF. The DNA of the CDR3 is TGTGCCAGCAGCTTATCCGGGGGTCGAGCTTTCTTT.

Of note for this clonotype: One end of the junction is discordant with germline, which a read error may explain. The V and J genes are TRBV24-1 and TRBJ1-2, with D maybe TRBD1 (5 bases). The CDR3 covers 15 residues. Germline values: CDR1 KGHDR, CDR2 SFDVKD. CDR3 nucleotide sequence: TGTGCCAGCAGTAAAACCCGGGACCTGTCACGCGGCTACACCTTC. It specifies CASSKTRDLSRGYTF.

The chain uses TRBV7-3 and TRBJ2-3, with 8 bases that match TRBD2. The CDR3 loop spans 17 amino acids. V gave up 2 bases and J gave up 3 bases; unmatched junction bases: 10. The V gene's germline CDR1 is SGHTA and CDR2 FQGTGA. The CDR3 sequence: CASSLDRSGRGTDTQYF. CDR3 DNA sequence: TGTGCCAGCAGCTTAGATCGGAGCGGGAGAGGAACAGATACGCAGTATTTT.

This clonotype was detected once. This chain links TRBV29-1 with TRBJ1-5; 10 positions agree with TRBD1. The junction had 3 bases not matched to a gene; V was cut back by 4 bases and J by 6 bases. The V gene's germline CDR1 is SQVTM and CDR2 ANQGSEA. The CDR3 runs to 13 residues. The CDR3 is CSVGQGAVQPQHF. The CDR3 bases are TGCAGCGTTGGACAGGGGGCCGTTCAGCCCCAGCATTTT. The entire variable domain, with the rest obtained from reference TRBV29-1 and TRBJ1-5, is as follows: SAVISQKPSRDICQRGTSLTIQCQVDSQVTMMFWYRQQPGQSLTLIATANQGSEATYESGFVIDKFPISRPNLTFSTLTVSNMSPEDSSIYLCSVGQGAVQPQHFGDGTRLSIL.

Only one count was recorded for this clonotype. The chain links TRBV5-1 to TRBJ2-5, with 15 bases fitting TRBD2. This CDR3 has 18 amino acids. J lost 7 bases, V lost 4 bases, and 14 bases had no gene match. In germline, CDR1 is SGHRS, CDR2 YFSETQ. The DNA of the CDR3 is TGCGCCAGCAGCCCGGGGACTAGCGGGAGGTCCAGATACGGGACCCAGTACTTC. This translates into CASSPGTSGRSRYGTQYF.

V is TRBV28 and J is TRBJ2-7; no firm D call. This CDR3 has 10 amino acids. V was trimmed by 8 bases and J by 2 bases, leaving 4 bases between them. The germline CDR1 and CDR2 sequences are MDHEN and SYDVKM. CDR3 bases: TGTGCCAGCGGTACCTACGAGCAGTACTTC. Its protein product is CASGTYEQYF.

This clonotype was counted only a few times. The chain uses TRBV9 and TRBJ2-5; D remains ambiguous. The CDR3 spans 14 residues. In germline, CDR1 is SGDLS, CDR2 YYNGEE. V lost 0 bases to trimming and J lost 2 bases, with 8 bases between them. Here the CDR3 DNA reads TGTGCCAGCAGCGTAGGACCAGATCAAGAGACCCAGTACTTC. This gives the protein CASSVGPDQETQYF.

The chain couples TRBV29-1 to TRBJ1-2, with TRBD1 matching 7 bases. Germline lookup yields CDR1 SQVTM and CDR2 ANQGSEA. Germline trimming cut 0 bases from V and 2 bases from J; bases unmatched to any gene: 0. This CDR3 comprises 13 residues. The CDR3 loop reads CSVEEQGNYGYTF. In DNA form, the CDR3 reads TGCAGCGTTGAAGAACAGGGGAACTATGGCTACACCTTC.

V gene TRBV6-6 combines with J gene TRBJ1-4; D gene uncertain. V lost 1 base and J 7 bases, leaving 10 bases between the germline ends. The CDR3 spans 14 residues. Germline CDR1 MNHNY, CDR2 SVGAGI (reference sequence). The CDR3 region has the DNA TGTGCCAGCAGTTACTTGTGGGTGGGTGAAAAACTGTTTTTT. Translation: CASSYLWVGEKLFF.

CDR3 in amino acids: CASSKRDQETQYF. CDR3 nucleotides: TGCGCCAGCAGCAAAAGGGACCAAGAGACCCAGTACTTC. The chain employs TRBV4-1 and TRBJ2-5; D unclear. The CDR3 runs to 13 residues. The germline gives CDR1 MGHRA, CDR2 YSYEKL. Trimming took 5 bases from V and 0 from J, leaving 7 bases between them.